This T cell receptor (beta chain) was found in a study of human T cells and chemical hapten exposure (dated by TCRdb to 2020 to 2023). Regarding the research as a whole: For sensitization, 2% DPC in acetone was applied to a 2 cm by 2 cm area of upper inner arm skin. Blood for TCR sequencing was provided by twenty-nine alopecia patients at one to four time points (pre-sensitization, 2, 6 and 24 weeks). Patch testing was performed on the upper back with Finn chambers containing 0.01% DPC, and the patch tests were scored after 6 days according to International Contact Dermatitis Research Group standards. Blood samples were taken from patients before sensitization (week 0) and then at 2, 6 and about 24 weeks after DPC sensitization. The libraries were sequenced as a pool, and the TCR yield per sample differed mostly because of small variations in library volumes within the pool. Weekly therapeutic DPC doses were additionally applied to the scalp of patients throughout the roughly 23-week study period. The patient cohort, mostly female, included alopecia areata with under or over 50% scalp involvement, alopecia totalis and alopecia universalis. In alopecia patients, the study followed how the peripheral blood TCR repertoire changed in vivo over primary and secondary sensitization to diphenylcyclopropenone (DPC), a hapten. The paper's findings and limits, for the study overall: Compared with pre-sensitization or healthy control sets, expanded TCRs formed significantly more large CDR3 similarity clusters, which is consistent with antigen-driven responses. After repeated subsampling, the strength of the expansion versus patch-test correlation and the threshold at which it became significant changed. All patients had alopecia, a presumed autoimmune disease, so their immune response might differ from that of healthy individuals. A positive correlation was found between the number of PT1 expanded TCRs and patch test score, with significance reached at thresholds 8, 16 and 32 but not 4. DPC sensitization did not change the number of TCRs with a frequency above 1 in 1000, and there was no evidence of changes in global repertoire structure.

The time point label, read with the paper, signifies: pre-sensitization, week 0. Interpreted using the paper, the treatment or condition label stands for: therapeutic diphenylcyclopropenone sensitization with weekly scalp DPC. Blood at each patch-test visit was drawn before the patch test was applied. Patients were considered eligible if aged 18 to 70, diagnosed with alopecia and deemed suitable for DPC therapy, and patients were excluded if pregnant. Total RNA was extracted from unfractionated whole blood that had been collected in Tempus Blood RNA tubes. This clonotype was counted at least ten times. Its antigen is still unknown. Base qualities are not provided; no much larger clone lies one nucleotide away. Receptor amplification or capture employed RACE. These reads were obtained on a NextSeq 500. During library preparation, unique molecular identifiers were attached to individual cDNA molecules so that TCRs could be counted quantitatively and reproducibly. Both TCR alpha and TCR beta chains were sequenced from each blood RNA sample. The paper's processing steps were these. Samples had a median of about 96,000 TCRs, with a range from about 23,224 to 750,000. V, J and CDR3 annotation of the TCR reads was carried out using the Decombinator software suite. Every sample was subsampled to the same number of TCRs (28,000) for the PS versus PT1 abundance plots. Expanded TCRs were defined as absent before sensitization and observed at least eight times at the 2-week time point. The public reads were reprocessed in TCRdb via fastp at Q25 and MiXCR, keeping in-frame beta chains. Records with the same CDR3 protein are collapsed into one entry carrying the most frequent genes and DNA. The V and J calls shown here were made by TCRdb, not taken from the authors' results. Here the sample has some 330,000 distinct CDR3 sequences; around 5% occur a single time. The ten largest clones take up approximately 8.2% of the sample.

The germline V gene encodes CDR1 SGHDN and CDR2 FVKESK. The CDR3 numbers 14 residues from cysteine through phenylalanine. Only the CDR3 part of the read is kept: 42 bases, read in frame from the first base. V loses 5 bases of germline sequence and J loses 0 bases, and the interval between the two ends is 10 bases. The clonotype was recovered from a woman aged 18-30 years with alopecia areata. Some clones in this sample may be carry-over from other donors' samples. The chain links TRBV14 with TRBJ1-1, with the D gene not clear enough to name. Source: whole blood, taken in connection with sensitization to the hapten diphenylcyclopropenone (DPC). Here is the DNA: TGTGCCAGCAGCGGTCGGACTGTGAACACTGAAGCTTTCTTT. It translates as CASSGRTVNTEAFF.